This TCR beta chain was sequenced during a study of T cell clonality in common variable immunodeficiency. The study's findings and limits: Common variable immunodeficiency TCR beta sequences reportedly had fewer deletions and N-nucleotide insertions.

Only in-frame clones appear in the TCRdb table, and some are missing; sequencing was by immunoSEQ multiplex PCR. The sample has 30,000 or so clones, none seen only once. With regard to this clone: As yet, its antigen is unknown.

Sequenced sample: peripheral blood mononuclear cells. The sequence came from a human donor with common variable immunodeficiency.

The part of the CDR3 DNA that was read is TGTGCCAGCAGCTCAACCCCAACAGGCGCAACTAATGAAAAA. Protein sequence: CASSSTPTGATNEK. Given in full, the CDR3 is CASSSTPTGATNEKLFF. The V and J genes are TRBV7-6 and TRBJ1-4; the D gene is possibly TRBD1 (5 bases). The CDR3 extends 3 residues past the end of the read, so its final part is completed from the germline J gene. Germline V CDR1 and CDR2: SGHVS, FNYEAQ. V was trimmed by 4 bases and J by 0 bases, leaving 15 bases between them. CDR3 length equals 17 residues.